This T cell receptor (beta chain) was documented in a study of blood T cell repertoires in COVID-19. Per the original data handling: Nucleated cell counts were estimated from reference gene primer amplification. The table came from immunoSEQ multiplex PCR; TCRdb's copy has only in-frame clones and leaves some out. Clone size and V and J calls were adopted from that table, with D and trimming inferred from the DNA. The repertoire consists of 150,000 to 200,000 clones, with around 76% occurring once and the leading ten covering approximately 9.1%. Germline V gene sequence: CDR1 LNHDA, CDR2 SQIVND (reference sequence). With V trimmed by 5 bases and J by 3 bases, 3 bases remained unmatched. This CDR3 region has 15 residues.

The TCR comes from a woman between 70 and 85 years old with acute or convalescent COVID-19. The chain employs TRBV19 and TRBJ2-1; 11 bases fit TRBD2. Sequencing used peripheral blood. This CDR3 reads CASSSGTSGYNEQFF. As DNA, the CDR3 is TGTGCCAGTAGTTCCGGGACTAGCGGCTACAATGAGCAGTTCTTC.